This T cell receptor beta chain was captured by sequencing in a study of cytomegalovirus exposure and HLA in healthy donors. Data came from immunoSEQ multiplex PCR; TCRdb stores just in-frame clones and leaves some out. The table lists approximately 200,000 clones, 80% to 95% of them singletons, with 0.8% to 1.2% in the top ten. CDR1 and CDR2 from the germline V gene are SGHAT and FQNNGV. The junction had 6 bases not matched to a gene; V was cut back by 5 bases and J by 3 bases. The CDR3 has 15 residues. The V and J genes are TRBV11-2 and TRBJ2-1; 8 bases agree with TRBD2. The clonotype comes from a woman aged 18-29 years in good health and CMV-seronegative. Specimen: PBMCs. The chain's CDR3 is CASSVSSGIYNEQFF. CDR3 DNA sequence: TGTGCCAGCAGCGTCAGTAGCGGGATCTACAATGAGCAGTTCTTC.